This T cell receptor (beta chain) was found in a study of blood T cell repertoires in COVID-19. Living in about 25 US areas, the participants were between about 18 and 100 years of age. Assay used: immunoSEQ multiplex PCR; TCRdb lists only in-frame clones, some missing. Of roughly 200,000 clones in the sample, roughly 91% were seen once. V trimming: 0 bases; J trimming: 5 bases; junction bases outside the gene matches: 7. The CDR3 length is 15 residues. CDR1 is SGDLS, CDR2 YYNGEE, per germline. Sequencing used PBMCs or T cells enriched from blood (not recorded which). The chain carries TRBV9 and TRBJ2-7; 8 nucleotides match TRBD1. This receptor was obtained from a man aged 25-45 years in a cohort exposed to, infected with or recovered from COVID-19 (not recorded which). The DNA of the CDR3 is TGTGCCAGCAGCGTAGAGGGACAGGCTGGGGACGAGCAGTACTTC. It translates to CASSVEGQAGDEQYF.